A single sample gave rise to the 2 T cell receptor beta chains below, sequenced in a study of T cell responses to AZD1222 COVID-19 vaccine. Assay used: immunoSEQ multiplex PCR; TCRdb lists only in-frame clones, some missing. The repertoire has tens of thousands of clones, roughly 90% of them found once; the top ten carry 6% to 7.5%. The sequences come from peripheral blood, collected 28 days after the second AZD1222 dose. The receptor set was obtained from an adult who received the AZD1222 COVID-19 vaccine.

The rearrangement uses TRBV7-2 and TRBJ1-2; D unclear. V dropped 3 bases and J dropped 6 bases, with 11 bases sitting between them. From germline, CDR1 is SGHTA and CDR2 FQGNSA. This CDR3 comprises 13 residues. The CDR3 spells CASSFRGSNGYTF. The DNA of the CDR3 is TGTGCCAGCAGCTTCCGGGGTTCGAATGGCTACACCTTC.

This clone has only a few counts. The rearrangement uses TRBV14 and TRBJ2-2; D possibly corresponds to TRBD1 (5 bases). The V and J ends lost 1 base and 4 bases respectively, with 10 bases between them. Germline V CDR1 and CDR2: SGHDN, FVKESK. The CDR3 runs 15 residues. The CDR3 DNA reads TGTGCCAGCAGCCAAGTGGGGCGATTCACCGGGGAGCTGTTTTTT. This translates into CASSQVGRFTGELFF.